Each of the 30 T cell receptor beta chains below was sequenced from the same sample in a study of identifying expanded T cells in peripheral blood (dated by TCRdb to between 2019 and 2020). The library was built by means of the immunoSEQ multiplex PCR assay. TCRdb's version of the immuneACCESS table is confined to in-frame rearrangements and falls short of the full clone set. An unresolved V gene accounts for under half of the shortfall where checked; the remainder is of unknown origin. This sample has around 85,000 clones in its table, and about 91% of those were observed once. Together, the top ten hold roughly 3.1% of the sample. The sequencing input was blood. These receptors were taken from a person between 18 and 75 years old in good health.

The chain is built from TRBV11-2 and TRBJ1-1, with D uncertain. V was cut by 2 bases and J by 0 bases, with 7 bases left in between. CDR1 and CDR2 (germline): SGHAT, FQNNGV. The CDR3 covers 14 residues. CDR3: CASSLYQMNTEAFF. CDR3 sequence (DNA): TGTGCCAGCAGCTTATACCAGATGAACACTGAAGCTTTCTTT. Variable domain in full (rest from reference TRBV11-2 and TRBJ1-1): EAGVAQSPRYKIIEKRQSVAFWCNPISGHATLYWYQQILGQGPKLLIQFQNNGVVDDSQLPKDRFSAERLKGVDSTLKIQPAKLEDSAVYLCASSLYQMNTEAFFGQGTRLTVV.

About this clone: Other nucleotide sequences in the sample specify the same CDR3. The chain joins TRBV5-1 to TRBJ1-3, with a possible D match to TRBD1 (5 bases). V lost 5 bases and J lost 3, with 12 bases in between. Germline V CDR1 and CDR2: SGHRS, YFSETQ. The CDR3 runs 14 residues. CDR3 amino acids: CASSGTSIGNTIYF. The CDR3 coding sequence is TGCGCCAGCAGTGGGACTTCAATTGGAAACACCATATATTTT.

The rearrangement joins TRBV5-5 to TRBJ2-7; 10 bases match TRBD1. The germline CDR1 and CDR2 sequences are SGHKS and YYEKEE (reference sequence). J gave up 11 bases and V 5 bases, and 1 base lay outside the gene matches. The CDR3 extends over 10 amino acids. CDR3 nucleotide sequence: TGTGCCAGCAGGGGGACAGGGGAGTACTTC. Encoded protein: CASRGTGEYF.

This clone was observed once. This chain uses TRBV18 with TRBJ2-3; no clear D. With 3 bases removed from V and 3 bases from J, the gap between germline ends came to 13 bases. Germline loops: CDR1 KGHSH, CDR2 LQKENI. This CDR3 is 15 amino acids long. CDR3 bases: TGTGCCAGCTCACCTTGGCCCCAAGGTACAGATACGCAGTATTTT. Protein product: CASSPWPQGTDTQYF.

The chain has TRBV28 and TRBJ2-7; 8 bases agree with TRBD2. CDR1 and CDR2 (germline): MDHEN, SYDVKM. J lost 4 bases, V lost 11 bases, and 7 bases had no gene match. CDR3 length: 12 residues. CDR3 in amino acids: CAGGTRKYEQYF. The CDR3 region has the DNA TGTGCCGGTGGGACTAGAAAATACGAGCAGTACTTC.

This clone qualifies as medium-sized (0.01 to 0.1%). The chain employs TRBV11-3 and TRBJ2-7; tentative D call: TRBD2 (5 bases). Trimming took off 3 bases at V and 5 bases at J, with 14 bases between the two ends. Germline CDR1 and CDR2: SGHNT and YENEEA. There are 14 residues in the CDR3. The CDR3 reads CASSLTPEAHEQYF. CDR3 bases: TGTGCCAGCAGCTTGACACCGGAGGCCCACGAGCAGTACTTC.

The chain carries TRBV7-2 and TRBJ2-7; maybe TRBD2 (5 bases). The CDR3 contains 14 residues. The germline V and J ends were trimmed by 1 base and 6 bases, with 13 bases remaining between them. CDR1 is SGHTA, CDR2 FQGNSA, per germline. In DNA, the CDR3 is TGTGCCAGCAGCTTAGGCCTAGCAAGCCTCGAGCAGTACTTC. It encodes CASSLGLASLEQYF.

This clone has more than one count but fewer than ten. The V and J genes are TRBV10-1 and TRBJ1-3; D might be TRBD1 (6 bases). The CDR3 length is 18 residues. Per germline, CDR1 WNHNN and CDR2 SYGVQD (reference sequence). Trimming shortened V by 2 bases and J by 0 bases, and 17 bases separated the two germline ends. The CDR3 region has the DNA TGCGCCAGCAGTGAGGCCCGGGACACCACGACCTCTGGAAACACCATATATTTT. Amino acid sequence: CASSEARDTTTSGNTIYF.

The chain carries TRBV5-1 and TRBJ2-7; 9 bases fit TRBD1. CDR3 length: 14 amino acids. J lost 4 bases, V lost 4 bases, and 6 bases had no gene match. Germline V lookup: CDR1 SGHRS, CDR2 YFSETQ. The CDR3 coding sequence is TGCGCCAGCAGCCTCCGACAGGGGGAGTACGAGCAGTACTTC. Its translation is CASSLRQGEYEQYF.

This sequence joins TRBV21-1 and TRBJ1-3; TRBD1, the D gene given by the table, was not confirmed from the DNA. TRBV21-1 is a documented pseudogene. The CDR3 loop spans 18 amino acids. As DNA, the CDR3 is TGTGCCAGCAGCAAAGGCTTCCAGGGGATTGCCTCTGGAAACACCATATATTTT. It specifies CASSKGFQGIASGNTIYF.

V is TRBV19 and J is TRBJ2-1, with 10 bases identical to TRBD1. The CDR3 consists of 13 residues. Germline V lookup: CDR1 LNHDA, CDR2 SQIVND (reference sequence). The V and J ends lost 8 bases and 6 bases, in that order; junction bases with no gene match: 4. CDR3 bases: TGTGCCAGTTCCGGGACAGGGGTCAATGAGCAGTTCTTC. Its translation is CASSGTGVNEQFF.

V gene TRBV6-1 combines with J gene TRBJ2-2, with D tentatively TRBD1 or TRBD2 (5 bases each). Per the germline V gene, CDR1 is MNHNS and CDR2 is SASEGT. V shed 7 bases and J shed 5 bases, with 14 bases lying between them. The CDR3 covers 14 residues. This chain's CDR3 is CASKRGPETGELFF. DNA for the CDR3: TGTGCCAGCAAGAGGGGTCCGGAAACCGGGGAGCTGTTTTTT.

This chain uses TRBV19 with TRBJ1-1; D uncertain. The CDR3 runs 14 residues. Germline CDR1 LNHDA, CDR2 SQIVND (reference sequence). V shed 6 bases and J shed 0 bases, with 11 bases lying between them. For the CDR3, the DNA is TGTGCCAGTAGAAACAATGAAATGAACACTGAAGCTTTCTTT. It codes for CASRNNEMNTEAFF.

V usage is TRBV5-1 and J usage is TRBJ2-7; TRBD2 matches at 13 bases. Germline-derived CDR1 and CDR2 are SGHRS and YFSETQ. This CDR3 is built from 15 residues. The V gene end was trimmed by 4 bases and the J gene end by 6 bases; junction bases not matched to a gene: 7. Here the CDR3 reads CASSPGLAGEREQYF. The CDR3 DNA follows: TGCGCCAGCAGCCCCGGACTAGCGGGAGAACGCGAGCAGTACTTC.

The rearrangement uses TRBV5-1 and TRBJ2-4; 7 bases align to TRBD2. The CDR3 contains 15 residues. The J segment lost 7 bases and the V segment lost 6 bases, leaving 13 bases of the junction unmatched. The germline CDR1 and CDR2 sequences are SGHRS and YFSETQ. This CDR3 is CASMRGPGLDNIQYF. The CDR3 DNA is TGCGCCAGCATGAGGGGTCCCGGACTAGATAACATTCAGTACTTC.

The V and J genes are TRBV6-6 and TRBJ1-3; no firm D call. The CDR3 consists of 14 residues. The germline CDR1 and CDR2 sequences are MNHNY and SVGAGI (reference sequence). The ends were cut back, 0 bases at V and 1 base at J, with 4 bases in the middle. The CDR3 region has the DNA TGTGCCAGCAGTTACTCCGTTTCTGGAAACACCATATATTTT. Its protein product is CASSYSVSGNTIYF.

The J gene is TRBJ1-1, the V gene TRBV11-3; D unresolved. The CDR3 length is 13 residues. The V gene lost 0 bases and the J gene lost 4 bases, with 6 bases spanning the gap. The germline V gene encodes CDR1 SGHNT and CDR2 YENEEA. CDR3 DNA: TGTGCCAGCAGCTTAGAGACGGGCACTGAAGCTTTCTTT. It codes for CASSLETGTEAFF.

V usage is TRBV6-1 and J usage is TRBJ1-5, with D hard to call. The V gene lost 4 bases and the J gene lost 0 bases, with 10 bases spanning the gap. The CDR3 is 15 residues long. Germline CDR1 reads MNHNS; CDR2 reads SASEGT. In DNA form, the CDR3 reads TGTGCCAGCAGTGTCTTCCCCGTTAGCAATCAGCCCCAGCATTTT. This encodes CASSVFPVSNQPQHF.

The rearrangement links TRBV27 to TRBJ1-5; 8 positions agree with TRBD1. J was trimmed by 3 bases and V by 1 base; bases with no gene match: 2. Germline loops: CDR1 MNHEY, CDR2 SMNVEV (reference sequence). The CDR3 extends over 15 amino acids. The CDR3 nucleotides read TGTGCCAGCAGTTTATACAGGGGGGACAATCAGCCCCAGCATTTT. This encodes CASSLYRGDNQPQHF.

The chain uses TRBV4-1 and TRBJ2-4; tentatively, D is TRBD1 (6 bases). Per the germline V gene, CDR1 is MGHRA and CDR2 is YSYEKL. The CDR3 extends over 15 amino acids. The ends were cut back, 0 bases at V and 7 bases at J, with 13 bases in the middle. In nucleotides, the CDR3 is TGCGCCAGCAGCCAAGATCGACAGGTGGGCAACATTCAGTACTTC. It is translated as CASSQDRQVGNIQYF.

This clone is a singleton in its sample. The chain is built from TRBV10-3 and TRBJ2-5, with 7 bases that match TRBD2. The germline V gene encodes CDR1 ENHRY and CDR2 SYGVKD. Germline trimming cut 11 bases from V and 4 bases from J; bases unmatched to any gene: 7. The CDR3 covers 12 residues. In nucleotides, the CDR3 is TGTGCCTCGGGGGGTGGAGGAGAGACCCAGTACTTC. Amino acids: CASGGGGETQYF.

The chain uses TRBV12-2 and TRBJ1-3; TRBD1 is the table's D call and was not checked against the DNA. TRBV12-2 represents a pseudogene. There are 16 residues in the CDR3. Written as DNA, the CDR3 is TGTGCAAGTCGCTTAGATACAGGAACCTCTGGAAACACCATATATTTT. Translation: CASRLDTGTSGNTIYF.

The chain links TRBV19 to TRBJ1-2, with TRBD1 matching 7 bases. V trimming: 5 bases; J trimming: 6 bases; junction bases outside the gene matches: 6. CDR1 and CDR2 (germline): LNHDA, SQIVND (reference sequence). The CDR3 is 13 residues long. In DNA form, the CDR3 reads TGTGCCAGTAGTCTAGGACAGGACAATGGCTACACCTTC. Translating gives CASSLGQDNGYTF.

The CDR3: CASSPGQTYNEKLFF. In DNA form, the CDR3 reads TGTGCCAGCAGTCCCGGACAGACCTATAATGAAAAACTGTTTTTT. V usage is TRBV6-1 and J usage is TRBJ1-4, with a possible D match to TRBD1 (6 bases). In germline, CDR1 is MNHNS, CDR2 SASEGT. This CDR3 contains 15 residues. The germline V and J ends were trimmed by 5 bases and 4 bases, with 14 bases remaining between them.

The chain carries TRBV7-2 and TRBJ1-3, with 12 bases matching TRBD1. Looked up from germline, CDR1 is SGHTA and CDR2 is FQGNSA. Trimming cost V 5 bases and J 6 bases; bases outside gene matches: 14. The CDR3 sequence is 18 residues long. The CDR3 loop is CASSLHSRDRGHENTIYF. CDR3 bases: TGTGCCAGCAGCCTCCACAGCCGGGACAGGGGGCATGAAAACACCATATATTTT.

CDR3 sequence reads: CASSPTVGRGSRTQYF. DNA of the CDR3: TGTGCCAGCAGCCCAACCGTGGGAAGGGGGTCGCGTACGCAGTATTTT. J is TRBJ2-3 and V is TRBV28; the D gene is possibly TRBD1 (6 bases). CDR1 and CDR2 (germline): MDHEN, SYDVKM. The CDR3 is 16 amino acids. Trimming left V 6 bases short and J 8 bases short, with 24 bases between.

The J gene is TRBJ2-7, the V gene TRBV2, with a possible D match to TRBD2 (6 bases). V shed 6 bases and J shed 4 bases, with 22 bases lying between them. CDR1 is SNHLY and CDR2 is FYNNEI in the germline V gene. The CDR3 runs to 16 residues. CDR3 DNA sequence: TGTGCCAGCAGGGGCACCCGCTTGGGGGGTAAATACGAGCAGTACTTC. Translating gives CASRGTRLGGKYEQYF. Full variable domain (rest looked up from reference TRBV2 and TRBJ2-7): EPEVTQTPSHQVTQMGQEVILRCVPISNHLYFYWYRQILGQKVEFLVSFYNNEISEKSEIFDDQFSVERPDGSNFTLKIRSTKLEDSAMYFCASRGTRLGGKYEQYFGPGTRLTVT.

The V call is TRBV6-5, the J call TRBJ2-1, with unresolved D. The CDR3 loop spans 12 amino acids. V was clipped by 0 bases and J by 6 bases, with 3 bases between them. Germline lookup yields CDR1 MNHEY and CDR2 SVGAGI. DNA for the CDR3: TGTGCCAGCAGTTACTCAGCCAATGAGCAGTTCTTC. Translating gives CASSYSANEQFF.

V is TRBV6-1 and J is TRBJ1-5, with D possibly matching TRBD1 (5 bases). Germline V CDR1 and CDR2: MNHNS, SASEGT. This CDR3 region has 15 residues. V was clipped by 6 bases and J by 2 bases, with 14 bases between them. The CDR3 loop reads CASSRGQLGNQPQHF. CDR3 in DNA: TGTGCCAGCAGCAGAGGACAATTGGGCAATCAGCCCCAGCATTTT.

This clone was detected a few times. The V and J genes are TRBV7-2 and TRBJ2-7; D may correspond to TRBD1 or TRBD2 (5 bases each). Trimming removed 2 bases at V and 7 bases at J, with 12 bases between. The CDR3 runs to 13 residues. Germline CDR1 and CDR2: SGHTA and FQGNSA. The CDR3 sequence: CASSLTLWGEQYF. In DNA form, the CDR3 reads TGTGCCAGCAGCTTAACACTCTGGGGGGAGCAGTACTTC.